One sample yielded the 2 T cell receptor beta chains listed below, sequenced in a study of blood T cell repertoires in COVID-19. Assay used: immunoSEQ multiplex PCR; TCRdb lists only in-frame clones, some missing. The sample contains approximately 240,000 clones, approximately 80% of which appear only once. Sequenced sample: peripheral blood. The receptors were gathered from a woman in her forties who had recovered from COVID-19.

The rearrangement uses TRBV18 and TRBJ2-7; D unresolved. This CDR3 has 15 residues. The germline V gene encodes CDR1 KGHSH and CDR2 LQKENI. The V and J ends lost 2 bases and 2 bases respectively, with 13 bases between them. The CDR3 region has the DNA TGTGCCAGCTCACCATGGAACAGCTTCACCTACGAGCAGTACTTC. This gives the protein CASSPWNSFTYEQYF. Full variable domain (remainder filled in from reference TRBV18 and TRBJ2-7): NAGVMQNPRHLVRRRGQEARLRCSPMKGHSHVYWYRQLPEEGLKFMVYLQKENIIDESGMPKERFSAEFPKEGPSILRIQQVVRGDSAAYFCASSPWNSFTYEQYFGPGTRLTVT.

This clone was counted a single time. This chain connects TRBV18 to TRBJ1-4, with TRBD1 identical over 7 bases. There are 14 residues in the CDR3. The V segment lost 8 bases and the J segment 3 bases; nucleotides outside the gene matches: 6. The germline V gene encodes CDR1 KGHSH and CDR2 LQKENI. The CDR3 bases are TGTGCCAGCGCCTGGGACAGCTCTAATGAAAAACTGTTTTTT. This encodes CASAWDSSNEKLFF.